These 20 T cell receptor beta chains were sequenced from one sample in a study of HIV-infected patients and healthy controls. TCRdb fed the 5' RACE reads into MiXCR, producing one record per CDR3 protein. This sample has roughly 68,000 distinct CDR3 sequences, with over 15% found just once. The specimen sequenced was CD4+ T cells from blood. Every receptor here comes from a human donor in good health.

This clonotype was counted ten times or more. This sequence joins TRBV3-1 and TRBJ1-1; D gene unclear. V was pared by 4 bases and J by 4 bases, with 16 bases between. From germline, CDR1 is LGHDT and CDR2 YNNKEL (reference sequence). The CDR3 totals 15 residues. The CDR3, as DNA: TGTGCCAGCAGCCCATCTAGGGCGGTAAGCACTGAAGCTTTCTTT. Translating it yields CASSPSRAVSTEAFF.

In nucleotides, the CDR3 is TGTGCCAGCAGCCTAGGGACAGGGATATATCAGCCCCAGCATTTT. This translates into CASSLGTGIYQPQHF. The rearrangement links TRBV2 to TRBJ1-5; 9 nucleotides line up with TRBD1. CDR3 length: 15 residues. Germline V gives CDR1 SNHLY, CDR2 FYNNEI. The V gene end was trimmed by 6 bases and the J gene end by 5 bases; junction bases not matched to a gene: 8.

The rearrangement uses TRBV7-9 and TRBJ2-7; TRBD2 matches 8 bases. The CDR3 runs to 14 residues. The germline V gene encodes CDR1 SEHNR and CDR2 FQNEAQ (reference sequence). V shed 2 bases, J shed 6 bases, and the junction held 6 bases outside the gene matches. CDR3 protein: CASSLTGGPSEQYF. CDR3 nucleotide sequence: TGTGCCAGCAGCTTAACGGGAGGGCCATCCGAGCAGTACTTC.

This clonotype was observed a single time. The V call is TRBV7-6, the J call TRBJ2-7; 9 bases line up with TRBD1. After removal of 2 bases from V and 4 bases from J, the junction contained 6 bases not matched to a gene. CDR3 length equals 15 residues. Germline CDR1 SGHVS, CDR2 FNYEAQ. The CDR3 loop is CASSLRGQGTYEQYF. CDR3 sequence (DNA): TGTGCCAGCAGCTTAAGGGGACAGGGCACGTACGAGCAGTACTTC.

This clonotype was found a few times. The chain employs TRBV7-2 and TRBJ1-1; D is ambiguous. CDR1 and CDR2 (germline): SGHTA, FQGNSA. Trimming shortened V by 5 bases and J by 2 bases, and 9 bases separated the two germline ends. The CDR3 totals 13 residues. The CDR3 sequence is CASSPIINTEAFF. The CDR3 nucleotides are TGTGCCAGCAGCCCAATCATAAACACTGAAGCTTTCTTT.

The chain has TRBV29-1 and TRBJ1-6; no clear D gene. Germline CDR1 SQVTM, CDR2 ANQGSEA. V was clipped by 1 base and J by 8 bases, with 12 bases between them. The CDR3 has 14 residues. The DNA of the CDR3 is TGCAGCGTTGAAGTGGAAGGGAAGGATTCACCCCTCCACTTT. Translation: CSVEVEGKDSPLHF.

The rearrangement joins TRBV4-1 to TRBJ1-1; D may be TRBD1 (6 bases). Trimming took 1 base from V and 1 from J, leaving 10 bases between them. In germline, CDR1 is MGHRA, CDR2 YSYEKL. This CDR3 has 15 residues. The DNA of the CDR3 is TGCGCCAGCAGCCAAGGTCGGGGGGCGAACACTGAAGCTTTCTTT. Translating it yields CASSQGRGANTEAFF.

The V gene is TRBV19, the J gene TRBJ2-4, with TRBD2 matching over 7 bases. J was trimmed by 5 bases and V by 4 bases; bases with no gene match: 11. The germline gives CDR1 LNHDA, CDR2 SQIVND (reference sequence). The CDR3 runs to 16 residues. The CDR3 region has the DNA TGTGCCAGTAGTACCATTACACGGGGGGACGAAAACATTCAGTACTTC. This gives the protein CASSTITRGDENIQYF.

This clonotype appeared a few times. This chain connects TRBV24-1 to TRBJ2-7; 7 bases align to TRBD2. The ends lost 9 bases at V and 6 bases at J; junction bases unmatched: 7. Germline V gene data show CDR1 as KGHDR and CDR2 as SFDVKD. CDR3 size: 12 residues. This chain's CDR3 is CATPVGGSEQYF. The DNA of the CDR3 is TGTGCCACCCCGGTGGGCGGGAGCGAGCAGTACTTC.

The CDR3 DNA reads as TGCAGCGCCGTGCGGGGGACAAACTATGGCTACACCTTC. Amino acids: CSAVRGTNYGYTF. The J gene is TRBJ1-2, the V gene TRBV29-1, with a tentative D call TRBD1 (6 bases). The CDR3 length is 13 residues. Germline V lookup: CDR1 SQVTM, CDR2 ANQGSEA. V gave up 7 bases and J gave up 2 bases, with 14 bases separating them.

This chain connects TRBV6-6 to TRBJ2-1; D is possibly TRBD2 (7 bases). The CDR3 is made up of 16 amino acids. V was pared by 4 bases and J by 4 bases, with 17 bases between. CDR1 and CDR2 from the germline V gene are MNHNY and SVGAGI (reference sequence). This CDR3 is CASSSLAGAMYNEQFF. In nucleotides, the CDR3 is TGTGCCAGCAGTTCCCTTGCGGGGGCCATGTACAATGAGCAGTTCTTC.

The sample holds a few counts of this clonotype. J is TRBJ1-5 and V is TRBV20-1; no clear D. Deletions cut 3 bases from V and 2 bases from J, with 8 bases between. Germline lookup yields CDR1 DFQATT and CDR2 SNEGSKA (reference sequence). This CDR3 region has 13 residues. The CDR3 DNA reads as TGCAGTGCTAGTGTGGGAGGCAATCAGCCCCAGCATTTT. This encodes CSASVGGNQPQHF.

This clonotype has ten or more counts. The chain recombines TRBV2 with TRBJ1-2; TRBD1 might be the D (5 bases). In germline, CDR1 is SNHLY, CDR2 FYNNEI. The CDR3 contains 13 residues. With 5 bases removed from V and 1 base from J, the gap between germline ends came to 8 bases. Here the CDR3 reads CASSSDSNYGYTF. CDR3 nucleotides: TGTGCCAGCAGTTCCGACAGTAACTATGGCTACACCTTC.

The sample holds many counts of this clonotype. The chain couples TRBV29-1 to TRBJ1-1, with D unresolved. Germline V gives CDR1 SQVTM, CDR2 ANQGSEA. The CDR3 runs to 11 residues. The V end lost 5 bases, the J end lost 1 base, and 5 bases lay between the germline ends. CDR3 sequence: CSVIRNTEAFF. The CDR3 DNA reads TGCAGCGTTATTAGGAACACTGAAGCTTTCTTT. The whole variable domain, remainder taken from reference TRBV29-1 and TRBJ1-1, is SAVISQKPSRDICQRGTSLTIQCQVDSQVTMMFWYRQQPGQSLTLIATANQGSEATYESGFVIDKFPISRPNLTFSTLTVSNMSPEDSSIYLCSVIRNTEAFFGQGTRLTVV.

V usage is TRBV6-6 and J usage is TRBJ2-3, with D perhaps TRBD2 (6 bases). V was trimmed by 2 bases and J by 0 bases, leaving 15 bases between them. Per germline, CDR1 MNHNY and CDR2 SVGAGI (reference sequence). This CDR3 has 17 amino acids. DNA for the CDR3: TGTGCCAGCAGTTACGGTTTGGGCGGGGCTAGCACAGATACGCAGTATTTT. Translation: CASSYGLGGASTDTQYF.

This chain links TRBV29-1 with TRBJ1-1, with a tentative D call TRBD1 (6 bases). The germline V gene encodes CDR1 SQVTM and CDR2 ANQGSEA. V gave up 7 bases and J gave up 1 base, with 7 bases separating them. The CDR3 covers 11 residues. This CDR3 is CSGQENTEAFF. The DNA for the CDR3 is TGCAGCGGACAGGAGAACACTGAAGCTTTCTTT.

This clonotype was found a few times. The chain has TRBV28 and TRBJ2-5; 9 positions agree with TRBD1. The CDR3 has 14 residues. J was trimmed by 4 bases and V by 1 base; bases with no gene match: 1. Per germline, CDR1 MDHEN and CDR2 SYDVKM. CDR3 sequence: CASSLSDRGETQYF. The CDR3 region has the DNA TGTGCCAGCAGTTTATCGGACAGGGGAGAGACCCAGTACTTC.

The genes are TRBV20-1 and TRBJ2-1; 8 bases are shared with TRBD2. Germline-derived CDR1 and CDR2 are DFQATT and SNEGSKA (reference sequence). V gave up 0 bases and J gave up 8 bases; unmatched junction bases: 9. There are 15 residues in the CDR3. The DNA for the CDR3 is TGCAGTGCTAGAGAGGCGGGGGGACCGTTCTATGAGCAGTTCTTC. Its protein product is CSAREAGGPFYEQFF.

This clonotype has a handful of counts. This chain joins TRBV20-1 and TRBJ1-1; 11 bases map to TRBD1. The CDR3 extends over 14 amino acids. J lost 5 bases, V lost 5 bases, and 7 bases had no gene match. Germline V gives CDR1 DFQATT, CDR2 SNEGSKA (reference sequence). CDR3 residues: CSAGQGARGTEAFF. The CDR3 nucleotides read TGCAGTGCTGGACAGGGGGCGCGAGGAACTGAAGCTTTCTTT.

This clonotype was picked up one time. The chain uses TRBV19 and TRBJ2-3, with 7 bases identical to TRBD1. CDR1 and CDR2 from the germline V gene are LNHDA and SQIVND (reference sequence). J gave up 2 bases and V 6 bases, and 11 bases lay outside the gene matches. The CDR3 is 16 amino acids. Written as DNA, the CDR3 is TGTGCCAGTAGGAGAACCGGGACAGCGTCCACAGATACGCAGTATTTT. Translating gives CASRRTGTASTDTQYF.